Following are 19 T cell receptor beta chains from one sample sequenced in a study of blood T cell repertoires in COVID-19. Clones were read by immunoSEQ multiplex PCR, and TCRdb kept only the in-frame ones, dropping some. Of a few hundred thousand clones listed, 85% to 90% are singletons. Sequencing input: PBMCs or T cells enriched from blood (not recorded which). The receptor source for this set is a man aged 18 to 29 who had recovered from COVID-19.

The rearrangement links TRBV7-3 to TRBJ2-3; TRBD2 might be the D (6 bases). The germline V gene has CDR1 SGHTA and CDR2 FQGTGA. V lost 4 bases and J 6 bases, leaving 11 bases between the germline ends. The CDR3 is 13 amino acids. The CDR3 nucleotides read TGTGCCAGCAGCTCGACGGGGGTGGATACGCAGTATTTT. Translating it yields CASSSTGVDTQYF.

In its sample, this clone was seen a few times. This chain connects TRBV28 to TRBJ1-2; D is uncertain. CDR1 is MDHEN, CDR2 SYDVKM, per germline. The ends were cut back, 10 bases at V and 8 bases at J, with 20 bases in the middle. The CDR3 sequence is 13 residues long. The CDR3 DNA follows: TGTGCCACCCGGAAAGAGGAGAGAAGCGGCTACACCTTC. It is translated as CATRKEERSGYTF.

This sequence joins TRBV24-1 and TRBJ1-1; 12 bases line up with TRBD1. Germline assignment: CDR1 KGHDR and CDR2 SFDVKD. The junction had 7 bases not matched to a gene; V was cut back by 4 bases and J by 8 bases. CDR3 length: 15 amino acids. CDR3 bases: TGTGCCACCAGTGACTCTCCCGGGACAGGGGGCGAAGCTTTCTTT. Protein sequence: CATSDSPGTGGEAFF.

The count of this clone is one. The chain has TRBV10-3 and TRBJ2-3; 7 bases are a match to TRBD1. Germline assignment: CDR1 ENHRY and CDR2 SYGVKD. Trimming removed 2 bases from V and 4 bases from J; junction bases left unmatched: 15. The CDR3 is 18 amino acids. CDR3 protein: CAISERGATGRRPDTQYF. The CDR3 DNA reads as TGTGCCATCAGTGAGCGAGGGGCGACAGGGCGGCGGCCAGATACGCAGTATTTT.

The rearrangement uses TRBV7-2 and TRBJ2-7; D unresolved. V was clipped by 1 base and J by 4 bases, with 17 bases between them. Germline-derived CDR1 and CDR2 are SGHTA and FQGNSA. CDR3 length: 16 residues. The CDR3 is CASSLGESLRLYEQYF. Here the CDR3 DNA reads TGTGCCAGCAGCTTAGGTGAGAGCCTAAGATTGTACGAGCAGTACTTC.

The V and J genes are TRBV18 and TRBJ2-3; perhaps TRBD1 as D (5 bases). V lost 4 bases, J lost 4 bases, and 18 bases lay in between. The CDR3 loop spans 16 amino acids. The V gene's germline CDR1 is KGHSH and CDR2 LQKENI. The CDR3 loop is CASSLTRQTMSDTQYF. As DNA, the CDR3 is TGTGCCAGCTCACTCACGAGACAGACAATGTCAGATACGCAGTATTTT.

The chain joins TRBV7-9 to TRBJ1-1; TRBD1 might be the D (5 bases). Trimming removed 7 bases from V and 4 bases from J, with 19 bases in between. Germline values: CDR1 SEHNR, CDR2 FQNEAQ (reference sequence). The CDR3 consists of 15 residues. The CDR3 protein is CASIPPGSGGTEAFF. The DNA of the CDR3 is TGTGCCAGCATCCCCCCAGGCTCCGGGGGCACTGAAGCTTTCTTT.

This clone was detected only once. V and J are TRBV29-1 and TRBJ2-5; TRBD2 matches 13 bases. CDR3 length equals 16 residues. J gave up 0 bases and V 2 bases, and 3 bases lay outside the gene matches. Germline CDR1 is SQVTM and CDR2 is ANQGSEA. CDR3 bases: TGCAGCGTTGAAATAGGGACTAGCGGGAACCAAGAGACCCAGTACTTC. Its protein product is CSVEIGTSGNQETQYF.

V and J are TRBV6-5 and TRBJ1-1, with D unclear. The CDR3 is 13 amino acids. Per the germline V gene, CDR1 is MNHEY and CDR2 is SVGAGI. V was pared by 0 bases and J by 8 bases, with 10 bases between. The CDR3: CASSYSRVQEAFF. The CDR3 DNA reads TGTGCCAGCAGTTACTCACGAGTACAGGAAGCTTTCTTT.

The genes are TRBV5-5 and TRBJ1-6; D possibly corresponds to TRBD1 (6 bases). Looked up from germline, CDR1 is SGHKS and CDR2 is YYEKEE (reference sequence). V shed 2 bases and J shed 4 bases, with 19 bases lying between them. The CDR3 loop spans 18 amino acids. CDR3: CASSFMDSRFYYNSPLHF. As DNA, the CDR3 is TGTGCCAGCAGCTTTATGGACAGTCGATTTTATTATAATTCACCCCTCCACTTT.

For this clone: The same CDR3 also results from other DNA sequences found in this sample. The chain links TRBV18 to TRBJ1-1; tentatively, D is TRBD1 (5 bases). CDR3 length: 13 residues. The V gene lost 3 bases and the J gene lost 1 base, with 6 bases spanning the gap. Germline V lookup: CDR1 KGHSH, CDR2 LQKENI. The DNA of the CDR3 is TGTGCCAGCTCACCGGGGCAGAACACTGAAGCTTTCTTT. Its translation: CASSPGQNTEAFF.

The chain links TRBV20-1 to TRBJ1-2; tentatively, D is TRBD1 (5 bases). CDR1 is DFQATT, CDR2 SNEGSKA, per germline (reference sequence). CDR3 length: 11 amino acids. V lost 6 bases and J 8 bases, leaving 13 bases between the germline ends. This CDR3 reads CSAQGMGGYTF. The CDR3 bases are TGCAGTGCCCAGGGTATGGGAGGCTACACCTTC.

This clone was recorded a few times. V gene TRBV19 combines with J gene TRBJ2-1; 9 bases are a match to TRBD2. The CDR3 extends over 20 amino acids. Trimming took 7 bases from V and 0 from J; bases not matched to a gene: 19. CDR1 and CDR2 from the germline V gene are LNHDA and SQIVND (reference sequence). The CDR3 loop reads CASKPPPGRREGSSYNEQFF. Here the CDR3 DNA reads TGTGCCAGTAAACCTCCACCGGGGAGGCGGGAGGGAAGCTCCTACAATGAGCAGTTCTTC.

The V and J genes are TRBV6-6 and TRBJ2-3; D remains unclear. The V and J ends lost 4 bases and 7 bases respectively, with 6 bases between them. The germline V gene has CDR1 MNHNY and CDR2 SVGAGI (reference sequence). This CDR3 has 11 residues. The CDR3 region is CASSSTNTQYF. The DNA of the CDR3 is TGTGCCAGCAGTTCCACTAATACGCAGTATTTT.

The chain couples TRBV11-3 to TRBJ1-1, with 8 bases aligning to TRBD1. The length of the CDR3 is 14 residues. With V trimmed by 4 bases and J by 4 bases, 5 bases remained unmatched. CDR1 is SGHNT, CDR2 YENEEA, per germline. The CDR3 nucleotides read TGTGCCAGCAGCTACAGGGGGGGAAGCACTGAAGCTTTCTTT. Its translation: CASSYRGGSTEAFF.

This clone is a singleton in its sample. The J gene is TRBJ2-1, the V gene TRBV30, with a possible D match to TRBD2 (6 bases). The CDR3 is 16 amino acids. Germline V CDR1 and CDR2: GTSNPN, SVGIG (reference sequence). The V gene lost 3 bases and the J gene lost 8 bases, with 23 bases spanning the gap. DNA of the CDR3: TGTGCCTGGAGGCCCCCGTGGGGGGTAACCGTGGATGAGCAGTTCTTC. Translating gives CAWRPPWGVTVDEQFF.

The CDR3 DNA reads TGTGCCAGCAGTGAAGCCACTAGCGGGGGGGCCAATGAGCAGTTCTTC. The encoded protein is CASSEATSGGANEQFF. The chain joins TRBV25-1 to TRBJ2-1, with 13 positions matching TRBD2. Looked up from germline, CDR1 is MGHDK and CDR2 is SYGVNS. V shed 2 bases and J 6 bases; nucleotides not matched to a gene: 4. CDR3 size: 16 residues.

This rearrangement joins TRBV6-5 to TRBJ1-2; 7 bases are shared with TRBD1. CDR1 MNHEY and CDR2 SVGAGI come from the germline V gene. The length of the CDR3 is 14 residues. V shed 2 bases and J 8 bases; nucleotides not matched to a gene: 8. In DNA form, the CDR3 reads TGTGCCAGCAGTTACCGCACACAGGGGACCGGCTACACCTTC. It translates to CASSYRTQGTGYTF.

The CDR3 reads CASSIWTSGYNEQFF. As DNA, the CDR3 is TGTGCCAGTAGTATATGGACTAGCGGGTACAATGAGCAGTTCTTC. V is TRBV19 and J is TRBJ2-1; 11 bases match TRBD2. J gave up 4 bases and V 2 bases, and 1 base lay outside the gene matches. The CDR3 length is 15 residues. The V gene's germline CDR1 is LNHDA and CDR2 SQIVND (reference sequence).